Below, one TCR beta chain is given with its context. What it binds is unknown. The data are from a study of Ad26.COV2.S vaccination and SARS-CoV-2 variants. Study-wide background: Ad26.COV2.S shots went into the muscle once or twice, 56 days apart.

Points from the study as a whole: For non-spike TCRs, breadth in vaccine recipients resembled that in placebo recipients. Spike-specific CD8+ and CD4+ T cell responses reportedly showed substantial breadth after vaccination.

Assay used: immunoSEQ multiplex PCR; TCRdb lists only in-frame clones, some missing. The sample shows 450,000 to 550,000 clones, roughly nine tenths of them seen only once. V gave up 4 bases and J gave up 4 bases; unmatched junction bases: 5. Germline CDR1 and CDR2: SGHDT and YYEEEE. CDR3 length: 15 residues. Treatment denoted: around 19 received Ad26.COV2.S at low or high dose, single or two shots; 5 received placebo; per-sample allocation not given. Samples came from day 63 after the first vaccine or placebo injection. An Ad26 vector expressing Wuhan-strain SARS-CoV-2 spike constituted the vaccine. This sequence originates from a person between 18 and 65 years old who received the Ad26.COV2.S COVID-19 vaccine or a placebo. This chain connects TRBV5-6 to TRBJ2-2, with 9 bases matching TRBD1. The input for sequencing was peripheral blood, taken in a trial of Ad26.COV2.S vaccine versus placebo. The CDR3 DNA reads TGTGCCAGCAGCCTAGGGACAGGGACCACCGGGGAGCTGTTTTTT. It encodes CASSLGTGTTGELFF.